The subject of this entry is one T cell receptor beta chain. This sample was taken from a study of T cell responses to AZD1222 COVID-19 vaccine. The CDR3 is 15 residues long. CDR1 is MGHDK, CDR2 SYGVNS, per germline. V gave up 3 bases and J gave up 8 bases; unmatched junction bases: 7. Clones were sequenced by immunoSEQ multiplex PCR, and TCRdb holds only the in-frame ones, with some missing. The data show around 81,000 clones, with 80% to 85% seen just once and 2.5% to 3% held by the top ten. The genes are TRBV25-1 and TRBJ1-2, with 12 positions matching TRBD1. The receptor was isolated from an adult in good health. This specimen consisted of peripheral blood, obtained on day 0 of AZD1222 vaccination. This CDR3 is CASSEGQGARRGYTF. In DNA form, the CDR3 reads TGTGCCAGCAGTGAGGGACAGGGGGCGCGGAGGGGCTACACCTTC.